This T cell receptor (beta chain) came from a study of CD8 T cells in Susac syndrome (dated by TCRdb to the late 2010s). With regard to the full study: Repertoire sequencing was used to test whether CD8+ T cell activation and differentiation in Susac syndrome was antigen driven.

A note on this clonotype: Its antigen is unknown. No base quality values were provided; no much bigger clone lies one nucleotide off.

Peripheral blood CD8+ and CD4+ T cells from healthy donors, Susac syndrome patients and multiple sclerosis patients were profiled by high-throughput TCR beta sequencing. The multiple sclerosis controls were treatment-naive patients whose relapsing-remitting disease, either stable or active, fulfilled the revised McDonald criteria. CD8+ TEMRA cells were enriched by FACS, while bulk CD8+ and CD4+ T cells were purified by magnetic negative isolation. Blood was drawn into EDTA tubes, processed within 24 hours, and PBMCs were isolated by density gradient centrifugation. PBMCs intended for TCR sequencing were cryopreserved in liquid nitrogen and thawed later in a water bath at 37 degrees C. The sorted or isolated CD4+, CD8+ and CD8+ TEMRA cells reached a purity of at least 90%. Paper-wide results and their limitations: The number of individuals in the TCR sequencing and HLA analysis was recognized as being relatively small.

RNA was extracted using the RNeasy kit, and roughly 0.5 to 1 microgram was reverse transcribed with random hexamers. TCR beta CDR3 regions were amplified with the immunoSEQ multiplex PCR assay covering 54 Vbeta and 13 Jbeta segments. PCR amplification bias was corrected using a synthetic template baseline for primer optimization and computational correction. The original methods were these. Reads were annotated to V, D and J genes according to IMGT and were analyzed with immunoSEQ Analyzer, with only productive sequences retained. Clonality was computed as one minus Shannon entropy normalized by log2 of the number of productive unique sequences. Public and private clones were assessed among the 100 most prevalent clones of each patient and control. A clone was defined as Susac-specific if it was absent from the healthy and MS cohorts, from roughly 980 published viral clones and from other ImmuneACCESS disease sequences. TCRdb reran the public reads through fastp at Q25 and MiXCR, keeping productive beta chains. Under each unique CDR3 protein, matching rows form one entry showing the most common genes and DNA. TCRdb, not the authors, supplied the V and J calls. Present in this sample are fewer than 350,000 distinct CDR3 sequences, about 91% of which were seen just once. Roughly 0.064% of the sample belongs to the ten largest clones.

The CDR3 goes from the cysteine to the phenylalanine over 18 residues. Only the CDR3 region is kept as DNA, spanning 54 bases read in frame from base 1. The V and J ends are trimmed by 1 base and 6 bases, leaving 21 bases between them. CDR1 is given as SNHLY and CDR2 as FYNNEI, both from the germline V gene. The sample was CD4+ T cells from PBMCs. This TCR derives from a human donor with multiple sclerosis. The V and J genes are TRBV2 and TRBJ2-2; TRBD2 is a possible D gene, resting on 6 matching bases. The CDR3 corresponds to CASSEVARAGSSAGELFF. At the DNA level, the sequence is TGTGCCAGCAGTGAAGTAGCTAGGGCGGGGAGTAGCGCCGGGGAGCTGTTTTTT.